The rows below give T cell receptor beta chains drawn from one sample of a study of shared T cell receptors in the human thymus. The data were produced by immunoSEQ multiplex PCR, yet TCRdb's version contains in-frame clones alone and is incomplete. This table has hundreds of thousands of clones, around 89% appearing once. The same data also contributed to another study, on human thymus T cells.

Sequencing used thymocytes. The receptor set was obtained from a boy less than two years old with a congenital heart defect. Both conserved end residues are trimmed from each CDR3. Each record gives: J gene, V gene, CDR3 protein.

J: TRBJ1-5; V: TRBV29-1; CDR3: SVSGDGGDSNQPQH
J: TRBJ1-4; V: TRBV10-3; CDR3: AISRGTGGIATNEKLF
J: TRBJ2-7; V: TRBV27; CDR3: ASSICYEQY
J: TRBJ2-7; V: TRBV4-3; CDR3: ASSQEATSGEPRPYRYEQY
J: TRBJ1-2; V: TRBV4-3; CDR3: ASSQDPPRVYGYT
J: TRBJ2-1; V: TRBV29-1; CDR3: SGFLREGPHEQF
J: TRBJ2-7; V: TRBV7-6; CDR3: ASSLAIRRAGLAGVRYEQY
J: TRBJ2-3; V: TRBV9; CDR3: ASSPRQRGIDTQY
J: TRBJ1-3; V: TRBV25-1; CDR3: ASYAGSGNTIY
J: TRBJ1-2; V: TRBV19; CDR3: ASSMDRGHGYT
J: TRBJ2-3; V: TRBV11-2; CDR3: ASSPGRREAGPDTQY
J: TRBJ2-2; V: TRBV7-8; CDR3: ASSLFHGELF
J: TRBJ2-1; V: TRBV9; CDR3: ASSPPGGASGTLYNEQF
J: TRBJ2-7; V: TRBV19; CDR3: ASTREGYPYEQY
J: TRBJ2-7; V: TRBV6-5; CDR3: ASSFRRGSGPYEQY
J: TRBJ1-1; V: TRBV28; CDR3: ASSSSNTEAF
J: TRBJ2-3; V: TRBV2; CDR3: ASSEGLWGERDTDTQY
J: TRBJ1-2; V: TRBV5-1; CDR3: ASSLVGSRDYGYT
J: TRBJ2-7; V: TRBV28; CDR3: ASRRQVNSYEQY
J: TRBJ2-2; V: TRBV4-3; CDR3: ASSQGGLASTGELF
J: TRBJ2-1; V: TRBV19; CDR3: ASITRDSVRF
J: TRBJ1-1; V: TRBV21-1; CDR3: ASSGGEMNTEAF
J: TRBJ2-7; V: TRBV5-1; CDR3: ASSLTGVAASEQY
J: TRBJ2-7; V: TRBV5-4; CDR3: ASSPKGTSASYEQY
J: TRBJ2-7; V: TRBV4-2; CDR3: ASSQDWELAREQY
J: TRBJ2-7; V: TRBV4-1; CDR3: ASSPAGETSGSRPYEQY
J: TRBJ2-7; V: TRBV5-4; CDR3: ASSAESGQGDYEQY
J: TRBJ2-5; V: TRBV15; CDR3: ATSRSLAAGARETQY